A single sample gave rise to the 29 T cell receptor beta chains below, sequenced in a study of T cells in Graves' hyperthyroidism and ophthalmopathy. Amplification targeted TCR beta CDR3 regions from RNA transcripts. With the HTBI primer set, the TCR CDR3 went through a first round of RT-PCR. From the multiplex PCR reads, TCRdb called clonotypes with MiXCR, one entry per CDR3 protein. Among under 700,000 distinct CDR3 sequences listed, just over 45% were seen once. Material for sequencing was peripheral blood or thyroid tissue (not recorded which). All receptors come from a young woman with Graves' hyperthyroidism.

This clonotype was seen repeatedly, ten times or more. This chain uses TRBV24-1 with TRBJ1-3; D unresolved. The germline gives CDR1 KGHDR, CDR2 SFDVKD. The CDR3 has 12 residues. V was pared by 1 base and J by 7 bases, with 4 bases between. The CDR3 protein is CATSDFGNTIYF. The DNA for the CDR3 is TGTGCCACCAGTGATTTCGGGAACACCATATATTTT.

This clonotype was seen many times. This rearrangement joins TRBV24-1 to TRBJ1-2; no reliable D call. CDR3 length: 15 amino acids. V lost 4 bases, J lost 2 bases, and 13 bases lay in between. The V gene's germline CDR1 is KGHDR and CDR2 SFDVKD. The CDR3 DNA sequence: TGTGCCACCAGTGACCCTCTGACTGGGAACTATGGCTACACCTTC. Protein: CATSDPLTGNYGYTF.

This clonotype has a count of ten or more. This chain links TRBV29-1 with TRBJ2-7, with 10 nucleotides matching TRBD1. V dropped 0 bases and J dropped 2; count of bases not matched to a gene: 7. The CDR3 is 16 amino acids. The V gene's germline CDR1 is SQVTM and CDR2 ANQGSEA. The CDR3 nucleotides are TGCAGCGTTGAAGAGGGGACAGGGGAGATTCCCTACGAGCAGTACTTC. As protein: CSVEEGTGEIPYEQYF.

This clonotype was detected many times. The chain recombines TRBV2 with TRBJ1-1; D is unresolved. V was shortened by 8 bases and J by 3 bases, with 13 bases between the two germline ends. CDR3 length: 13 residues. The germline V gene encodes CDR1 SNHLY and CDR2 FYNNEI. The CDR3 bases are TGTGCCAGCGGTCCCGGAGCGGACACTGAAGCTTTCTTT. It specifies CASGPGADTEAFF.

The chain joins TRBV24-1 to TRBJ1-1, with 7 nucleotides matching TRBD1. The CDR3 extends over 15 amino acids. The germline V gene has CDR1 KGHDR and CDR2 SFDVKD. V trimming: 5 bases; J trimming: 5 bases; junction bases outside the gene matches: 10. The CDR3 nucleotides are TGTGCCACCAGTGCTAGTCGGACAGGACAAACTGAAGCTTTCTTT. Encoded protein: CATSASRTGQTEAFF.

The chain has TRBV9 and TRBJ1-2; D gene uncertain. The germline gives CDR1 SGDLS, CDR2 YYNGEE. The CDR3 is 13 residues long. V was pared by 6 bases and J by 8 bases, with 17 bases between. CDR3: CASTPGGGVGYTF. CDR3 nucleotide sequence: TGTGCCAGCACCCCCGGAGGCGGAGTGGGCTACACCTTC.

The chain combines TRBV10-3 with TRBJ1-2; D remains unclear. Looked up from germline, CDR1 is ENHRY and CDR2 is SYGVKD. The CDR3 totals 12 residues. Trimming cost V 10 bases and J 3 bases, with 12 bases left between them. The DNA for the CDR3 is TGTGCCACCTACGGGGATTACTATGGCTACACCTTC. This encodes CATYGDYYGYTF.

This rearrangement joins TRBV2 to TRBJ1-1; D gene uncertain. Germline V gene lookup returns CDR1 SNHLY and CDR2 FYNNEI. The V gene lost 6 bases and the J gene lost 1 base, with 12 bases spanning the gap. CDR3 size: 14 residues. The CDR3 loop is CASSYNDGNTEAFF. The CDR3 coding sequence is TGTGCCAGCAGCTACAACGACGGGAACACTGAAGCTTTCTTT.

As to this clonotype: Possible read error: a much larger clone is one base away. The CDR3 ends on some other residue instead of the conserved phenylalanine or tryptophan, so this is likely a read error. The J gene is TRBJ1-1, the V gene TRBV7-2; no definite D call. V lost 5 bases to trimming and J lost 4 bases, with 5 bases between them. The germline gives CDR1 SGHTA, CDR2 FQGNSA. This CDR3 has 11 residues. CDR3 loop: CASSRVTEAFS. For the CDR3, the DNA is TGTGCCAGCAGCCGTGTCACTGAAGCTTTCTCT.

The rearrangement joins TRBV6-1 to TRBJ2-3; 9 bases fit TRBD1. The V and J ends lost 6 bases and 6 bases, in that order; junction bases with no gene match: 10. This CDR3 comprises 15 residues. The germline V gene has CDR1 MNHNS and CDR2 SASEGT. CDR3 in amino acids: CASSPEGQGMDTQYF. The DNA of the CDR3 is TGTGCCAGCAGCCCAGAGGGACAGGGAATGGATACGCAGTATTTT.

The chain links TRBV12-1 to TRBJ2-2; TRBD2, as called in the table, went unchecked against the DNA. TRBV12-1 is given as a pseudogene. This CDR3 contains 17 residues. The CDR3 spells CASSFPRLAENTGELFF. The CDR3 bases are TGTGCCAGCAGCTTTCCGCGGCTAGCGGAAAACACCGGGGAGCTGTTTTTT.

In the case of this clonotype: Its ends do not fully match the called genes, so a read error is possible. The DNA for the CDR3 is TGTGCCAGCAGTTTAGTATACGGAAACACCATATATTTT. It encodes CASSLVYGNTIYF. The chain combines TRBV7-8 with TRBJ1-3; D gene uncertain. The CDR3 consists of 13 residues. CDR1 and CDR2 (germline): SGHVS, FQNEAQ.

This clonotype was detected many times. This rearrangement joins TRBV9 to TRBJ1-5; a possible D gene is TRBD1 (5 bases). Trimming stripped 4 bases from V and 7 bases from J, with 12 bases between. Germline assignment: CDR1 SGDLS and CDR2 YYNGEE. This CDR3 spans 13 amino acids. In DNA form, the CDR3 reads TGTGCCAGCAGCTCCTCCGGGGGACAGCCCCAGCATTTT. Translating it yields CASSSSGGQPQHF.

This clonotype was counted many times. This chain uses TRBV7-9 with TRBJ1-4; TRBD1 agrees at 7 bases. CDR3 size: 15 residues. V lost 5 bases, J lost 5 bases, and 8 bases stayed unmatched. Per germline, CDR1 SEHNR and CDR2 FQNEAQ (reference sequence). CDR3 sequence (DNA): TGTGCCAGCAGCACCAACAGGGGAGGAAATGAAAAACTGTTTTTT. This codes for CASSTNRGGNEKLFF.

The CDR3 DNA sequence: TGTGCCAGCAGTTACGGACAGGGAGGTCCCACCGGGGAGCTGTTTTTT. Translated, it gives CASSYGQGGPTGELFF. The V gene is TRBV6-2 or TRBV6-3, the J gene TRBJ2-2; TRBD1 agrees at 8 bases. V trimming: 2 bases; J trimming: 4 bases; junction bases outside the gene matches: 6. The CDR3 is 16 amino acids. Germline CDR1 and CDR2: MNHEY and SVGEGT.

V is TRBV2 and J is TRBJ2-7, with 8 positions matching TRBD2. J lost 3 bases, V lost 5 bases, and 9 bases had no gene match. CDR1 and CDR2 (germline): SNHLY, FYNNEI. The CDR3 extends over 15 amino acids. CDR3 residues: CASSPISGVGYEQYF. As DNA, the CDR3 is TGTGCCAGCAGTCCGATTAGCGGGGTTGGCTACGAGCAGTACTTC.

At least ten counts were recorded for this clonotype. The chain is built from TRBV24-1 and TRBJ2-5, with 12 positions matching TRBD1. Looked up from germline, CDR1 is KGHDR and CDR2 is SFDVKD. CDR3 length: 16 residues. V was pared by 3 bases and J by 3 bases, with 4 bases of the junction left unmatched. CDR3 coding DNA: TGTGCCACCAGTGATATGGGACAGGGGGCTGAAGAGACCCAGTACTTC. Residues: CATSDMGQGAEETQYF.

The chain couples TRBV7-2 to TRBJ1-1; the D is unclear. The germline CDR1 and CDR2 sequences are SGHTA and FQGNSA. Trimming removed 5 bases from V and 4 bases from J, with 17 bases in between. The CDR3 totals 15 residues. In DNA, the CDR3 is TGTGCCAGCAGCCAATACACACTCTCGGGCACTGAAGCTTTCTTT. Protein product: CASSQYTLSGTEAFF.

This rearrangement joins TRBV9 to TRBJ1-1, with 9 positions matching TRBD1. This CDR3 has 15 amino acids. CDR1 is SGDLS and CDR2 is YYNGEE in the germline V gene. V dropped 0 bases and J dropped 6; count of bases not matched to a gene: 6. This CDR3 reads CASSVARTGAPEAFF. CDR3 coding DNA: TGTGCCAGCAGCGTAGCACGGACAGGGGCGCCTGAAGCTTTCTTT.

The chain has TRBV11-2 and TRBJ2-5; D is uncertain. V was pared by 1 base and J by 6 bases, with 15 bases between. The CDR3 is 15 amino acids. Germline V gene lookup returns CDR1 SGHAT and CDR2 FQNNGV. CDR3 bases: TGTGCCAGCAGCTTAGTTCGCGGAGTCCTCCAGACCCAGTACTTC. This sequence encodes CASSLVRGVLQTQYF.

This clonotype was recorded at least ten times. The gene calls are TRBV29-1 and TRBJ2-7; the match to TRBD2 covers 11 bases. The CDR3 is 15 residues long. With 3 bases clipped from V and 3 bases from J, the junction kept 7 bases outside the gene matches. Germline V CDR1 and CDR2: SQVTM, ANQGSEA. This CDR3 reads CSVDLAGGSIYEQYF. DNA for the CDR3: TGCAGCGTTGACTTAGCGGGAGGGTCGATCTACGAGCAGTACTTC.

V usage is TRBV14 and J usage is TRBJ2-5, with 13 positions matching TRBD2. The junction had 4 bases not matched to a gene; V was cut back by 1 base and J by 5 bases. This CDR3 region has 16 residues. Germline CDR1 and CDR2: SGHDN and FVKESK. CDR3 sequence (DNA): TGTGCCAGCAGCCAAGCCTTGACTAGCGGGAGGGAGACCCAGTACTTC. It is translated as CASSQALTSGRETQYF.

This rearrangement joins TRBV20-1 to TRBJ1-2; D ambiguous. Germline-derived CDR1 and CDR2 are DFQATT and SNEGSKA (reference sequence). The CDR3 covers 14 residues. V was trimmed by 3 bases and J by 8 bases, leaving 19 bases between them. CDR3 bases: TGCAGTGCTAGGGTCAGCCGGAAGTCGGAAGGCTACACCTTC. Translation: CSARVSRKSEGYTF.

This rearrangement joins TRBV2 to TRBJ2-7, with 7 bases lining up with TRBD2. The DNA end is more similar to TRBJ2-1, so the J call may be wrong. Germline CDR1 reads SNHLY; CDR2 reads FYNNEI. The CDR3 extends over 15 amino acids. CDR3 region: CASSYGRNLYNEQFF. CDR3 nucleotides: TGTGCCAGCAGCTACGGGAGGAACCTGTACAATGAGCAGTTCTTC.

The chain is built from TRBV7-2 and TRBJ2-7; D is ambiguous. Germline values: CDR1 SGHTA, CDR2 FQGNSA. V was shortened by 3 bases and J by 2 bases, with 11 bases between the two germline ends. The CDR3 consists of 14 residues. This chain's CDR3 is CASSFGRQTYEQYF. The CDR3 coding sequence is TGTGCCAGCAGCTTTGGAAGACAAACCTACGAGCAGTACTTC.

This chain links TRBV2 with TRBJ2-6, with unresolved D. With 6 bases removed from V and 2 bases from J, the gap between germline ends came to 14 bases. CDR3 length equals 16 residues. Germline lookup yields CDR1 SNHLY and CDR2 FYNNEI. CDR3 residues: CASSQALGTGANVLTF. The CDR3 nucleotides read TGTGCCAGCAGCCAAGCTTTGGGGACTGGGGCCAACGTCCTGACTTTC.

The CDR3 protein is CASSPSREDYNQPQHF. CDR3 sequence (DNA): TGTGCCAGCTCACCCTCCAGGGAAGACTACAACCAGCCCCAGCATTTT. The chain joins TRBV18 to TRBJ1-5; a possible D gene is TRBD1 (5 bases). V was pared by 3 bases and J by 7 bases, with 19 bases between. The CDR3 length is 16 residues. The germline gives CDR1 KGHSH, CDR2 LQKENI.

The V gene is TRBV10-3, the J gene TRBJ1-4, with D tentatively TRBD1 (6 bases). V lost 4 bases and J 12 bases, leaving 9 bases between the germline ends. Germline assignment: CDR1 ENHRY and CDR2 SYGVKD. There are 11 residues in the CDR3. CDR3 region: CAISARGELFF. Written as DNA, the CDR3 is TGTGCCATCAGTGCAAGGGGGGAACTGTTTTTT.

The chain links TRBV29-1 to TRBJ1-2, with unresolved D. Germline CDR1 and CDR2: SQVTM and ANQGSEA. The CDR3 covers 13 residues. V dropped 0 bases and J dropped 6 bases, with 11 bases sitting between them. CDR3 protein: CSVEESAANGYTF. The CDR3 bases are TGCAGCGTTGAAGAATCGGCAGCAAATGGCTACACCTTC.